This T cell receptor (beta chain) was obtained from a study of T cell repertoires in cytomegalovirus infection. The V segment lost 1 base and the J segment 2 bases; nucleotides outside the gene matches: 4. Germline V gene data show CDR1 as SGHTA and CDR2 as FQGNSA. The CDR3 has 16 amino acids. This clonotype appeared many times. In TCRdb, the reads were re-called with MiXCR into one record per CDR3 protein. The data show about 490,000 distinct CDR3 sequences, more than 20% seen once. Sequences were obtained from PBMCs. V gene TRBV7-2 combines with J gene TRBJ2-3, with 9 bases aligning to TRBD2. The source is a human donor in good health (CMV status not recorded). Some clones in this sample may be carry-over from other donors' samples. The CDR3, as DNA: TGTGCCAGCAGCTTAGGCGCGGGAGGGCCCACAGATACGCAGTATTTT. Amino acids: CASSLGAGGPTDTQYF.